This T cell receptor (beta chain) was obtained from a study of a mutant IDH1 vaccine in newly diagnosed glioma. Study context: The start of vaccination came 4-6 weeks after radiotherapy alone, or with temozolomide cycles. V12 took place at week 35, and V13 at week 47.

Comment on this clone: Its antigen remains unidentified.

The CDR3 is 15 residues long. Germline V gives CDR1 SQVTM, CDR2 ANQGSEA. Trimming took 4 bases from V and 0 from J, leaving 13 bases between them. Time point denoted: week 47, end of study. A single vaccine dose contained 300 ug of mutant IDH1 20-mer peptide, and topical imiquimod was used with it. The assay was immunoSEQ multiplex PCR, and TCRdb's table has in-frame clones only and misses some. The table shows around 33,000 clones, with about 83% occurring only once. Study-level points and caveats: Pseudoprogression seemed unrelated to changes in top peripheral T cell clonotypes. Among all patients, vaccine-induced immune responses occurred in around 95%.

The sequences come from PBMCs, collected from a glioma patient whose treatment included an IDH1 peptide vaccine. This chain joins TRBV29-1 and TRBJ1-3, with D perhaps matching TRBD1 (5 bases). This clonotype originated in a woman aged 25 to 39 with glioma. The CDR3 sequence is CSVGGVGDSGNTIYF. The CDR3 DNA follows: TGCAGCGTTGGGGGAGTAGGGGACTCTGGAAACACCATATATTTT.